The 8 T cell receptor beta chains presented below share a single source sample, sequenced in a study of PD-1 blockade in classical Hodgkin lymphoma. The repertoire was sequenced with immunoSEQ multiplex PCR; TCRdb's copy has only in-frame clones and lacks some. Here the sample spans some 39,000 clones, approximately 91% being singletons. In every patient, relapse followed autologous stem cell transplantation, while exposure to brentuximab vedotin differed. The sample consisted of peripheral blood mononuclear cells (PBMCs), taken at baseline. The receptor source for this set is a human donor with classical Hodgkin lymphoma.

V is TRBV5-4 and J is TRBJ2-5; the match to TRBD2 covers 14 bases. CDR1 is SGHNT and CDR2 is YYREEE in the germline V gene (reference sequence). V shed 4 bases, J shed 7 bases, and the junction held 9 bases outside the gene matches. The CDR3 runs to 16 residues. This chain's CDR3 is CASSRGTSGSYVTQYF. The CDR3 DNA sequence: TGTGCCAGCAGCCGAGGGACTAGCGGGAGTTATGTGACCCAGTACTTC.

V and J are TRBV5-1 and TRBJ2-3; D call uncertain. Trimming stripped 0 bases from V and 2 bases from J, with 4 bases between. The CDR3 has 13 amino acids. Germline V gives CDR1 SGHRS, CDR2 YFSETQ. CDR3 amino acids: CASSLENTDTQYF. CDR3 coding DNA: TGCGCCAGCAGCTTGGAGAACACAGATACGCAGTATTTT.

The chain carries TRBV7-2 and TRBJ2-3; maybe TRBD2 (6 bases). Germline V gives CDR1 SGHTA, CDR2 FQGNSA. V gave up 7 bases and J gave up 2 bases, with 10 bases separating them. The CDR3 has 13 residues. CDR3 coding DNA: TGTGCCAGCACCCGGACTACCACAGATACGCAGTATTTT. The encoded protein is CASTRTTTDTQYF.

This clone has only one observation. The CDR3 coding sequence is TGTGCCAGCAACATGCGCTCAGGGAACTCCTACGAGCAGTACTTC. It is translated as CASNMRSGNSYEQYF. The J gene is TRBJ2-7, the V gene TRBV5-4; D possibly corresponds to TRBD1 (5 bases). The CDR3 loop spans 15 amino acids. V lost 6 bases, J lost 0 bases, and 16 bases lay in between. CDR1 is SGHNT, CDR2 YYREEE, per germline (reference sequence).

The rearrangement links TRBV6-1 to TRBJ2-2; 9 bases match TRBD2. CDR1 and CDR2 from the germline V gene are MNHNS and SASEGT. The length of the CDR3 is 15 residues. With V trimmed by 7 bases and J by 5 bases, 8 bases remained unmatched. CDR3 DNA: TGTGCCAGCATTATGACGGCGGGGGGGACCGGGGAGCTGTTTTTT. Protein: CASIMTAGGTGELFF.

V and J are TRBV2 and TRBJ1-1; unclear D gene. CDR1 is SNHLY, CDR2 FYNNEI, per germline. Trimming stripped 3 bases from V and 0 bases from J, with 8 bases between. The CDR3 runs 14 residues. The CDR3 DNA is TGTGCCAGCAGTGACTCCCAAGTGAACACTGAAGCTTTCTTT. It encodes CASSDSQVNTEAFF.

The chain couples TRBV9 to TRBJ2-2; 7 bases match TRBD2. The CDR3 runs 16 residues. Germline V gene data show CDR1 as SGDLS and CDR2 as YYNGEE. J lost 3 bases, V lost 0 bases, and 5 bases had no gene match. This CDR3 is CASSVGSAGYTGELFF. In DNA, the CDR3 is TGTGCCAGCAGCGTAGGGTCAGCGGGGTACACCGGGGAGCTGTTTTTT.

The rearrangement links TRBV20-1 to TRBJ2-7; D is ambiguous. CDR3 length: 11 amino acids. The V gene lost 5 bases and the J gene lost 2 bases, with 7 bases spanning the gap. Per the germline V gene, CDR1 is DFQATT and CDR2 is SNEGSKA (reference sequence). CDR3 residues: CSADGAYEQYF. CDR3 in DNA: TGCAGTGCTGATGGAGCCTACGAGCAGTACTTC.